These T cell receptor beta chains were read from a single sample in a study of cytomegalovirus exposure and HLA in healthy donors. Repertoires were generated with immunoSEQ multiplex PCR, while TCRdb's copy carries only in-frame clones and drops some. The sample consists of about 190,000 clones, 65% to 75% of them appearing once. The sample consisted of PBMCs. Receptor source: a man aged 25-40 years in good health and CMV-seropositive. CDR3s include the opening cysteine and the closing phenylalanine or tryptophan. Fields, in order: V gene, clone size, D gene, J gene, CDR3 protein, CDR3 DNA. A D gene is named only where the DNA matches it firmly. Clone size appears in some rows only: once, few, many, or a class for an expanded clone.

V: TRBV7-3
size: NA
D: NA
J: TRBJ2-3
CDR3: CASSRSASTDTQYF
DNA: TGTGCCAGCAGCCGTAGCGCCAGCACAGATACGCAGTATTTT

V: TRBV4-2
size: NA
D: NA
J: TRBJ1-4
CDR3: CASSQDRGSNEKLFF
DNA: TGTGCCAGCAGCCAAGACAGGGGAAGTAATGAAAAACTGTTTTTT

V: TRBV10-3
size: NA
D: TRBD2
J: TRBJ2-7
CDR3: CAISEPGLAGVYEQYF
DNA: TGTGCCATCAGTGAGCCTGGACTAGCGGGAGTATACGAGCAGTACTTC

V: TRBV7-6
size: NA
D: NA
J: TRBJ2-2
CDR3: CASSREAGELFF
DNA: TGTGCCAGCAGCAGGGAGGCCGGGGAGCTGTTTTTT

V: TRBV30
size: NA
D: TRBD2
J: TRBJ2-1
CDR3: CAWSAGLAGHNEQFF
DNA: TGTGCCTGGAGTGCGGGACTAGCGGGACACAATGAGCAGTTCTTC

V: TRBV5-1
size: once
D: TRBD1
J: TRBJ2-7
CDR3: CASSGTGLNYEQYF
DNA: TGCGCCAGCAGCGGGACAGGGTTGAACTACGAGCAGTACTTC

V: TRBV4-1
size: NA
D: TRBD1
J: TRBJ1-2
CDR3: CASSHSTGGNYGYTF
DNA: TGCGCCAGCAGCCATTCCACAGGGGGTAACTATGGCTACACCTTC

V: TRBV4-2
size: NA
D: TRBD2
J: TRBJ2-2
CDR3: CASSQDRTSAGGELFF
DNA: TGTGCCAGCAGCCAAGACCGAACTAGCGCGGGCGGGGAGCTGTTTTTT

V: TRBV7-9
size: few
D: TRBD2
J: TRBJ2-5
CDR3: CASSLLAGGPRETQYF
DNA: TGTGCCAGCAGCTTACTAGCGGGAGGGCCACGGGAGACCCAGTACTTC

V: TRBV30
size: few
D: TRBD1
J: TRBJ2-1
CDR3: CAWSPGQGAELQFF
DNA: TGTGCCTGGAGTCCCGGACAGGGGGCGGAATTGCAGTTCTTC

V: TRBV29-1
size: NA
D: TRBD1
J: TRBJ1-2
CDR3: CSVEGGYRGYGYTF
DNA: TGCAGCGTTGAAGGAGGGTACAGGGGCTATGGCTACACCTTC

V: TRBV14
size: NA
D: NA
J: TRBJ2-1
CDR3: CASSRWGRGVNEQFF
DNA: TGTGCCAGCAGCCGGTGGGGGAGGGGGGTGAATGAGCAGTTCTTC

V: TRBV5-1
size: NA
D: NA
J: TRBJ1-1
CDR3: CASSWGRQSLNTEAFF
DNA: TGCGCCAGCAGCTGGGGGCGGCAGAGTCTAAACACTGAAGCTTTCTTT

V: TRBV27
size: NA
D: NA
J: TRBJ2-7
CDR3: CASNQGRAGAFYEQYF
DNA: TGTGCCAGCAACCAAGGGAGGGCGGGGGCCTTCTACGAGCAGTACTTC

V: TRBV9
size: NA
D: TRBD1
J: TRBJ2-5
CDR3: CASSAHEDRVGETQYF
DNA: TGTGCCAGCAGCGCTCACGAGGACAGGGTGGGGGAGACCCAGTACTTC

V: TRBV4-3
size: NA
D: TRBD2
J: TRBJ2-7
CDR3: CASSQETLAGGLYEQYF
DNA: TGCGCCAGCAGCCAAGAAACACTAGCGGGAGGCTTGTACGAGCAGTACTTC

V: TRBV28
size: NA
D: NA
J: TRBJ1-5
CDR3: CASSFPAQFGVYSNQPQHF
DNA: TGTGCCAGCAGTTTCCCCGCCCAGTTCGGGGTCTATAGCAATCAGCCCCAGCATTTT

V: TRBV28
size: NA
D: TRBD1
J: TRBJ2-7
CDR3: CASRRTGAPYEQYF
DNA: TGTGCCAGCAGGAGGACAGGGGCCCCCTACGAGCAGTACTTC

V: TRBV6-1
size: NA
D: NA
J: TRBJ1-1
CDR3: CASSEGSRAFF
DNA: TGTGCCAGCAGTGAAGGGAGTCGGGCTTTCTTT

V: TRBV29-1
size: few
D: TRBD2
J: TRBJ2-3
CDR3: CSVRLAGGSTDTQYF
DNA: TGCAGCGTGCGACTAGCGGGAGGGAGCACAGATACGCAGTATTTT

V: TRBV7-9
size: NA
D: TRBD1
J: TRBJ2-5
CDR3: CASSGGQGAPPQYF
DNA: TGTGCCAGCAGCGGGGGACAGGGGGCCCCCCCCCAGTACTTC

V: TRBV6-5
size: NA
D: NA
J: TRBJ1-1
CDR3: CATWTVNTEAFF
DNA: TGTGCCACCTGGACAGTTAACACTGAAGCTTTCTTT

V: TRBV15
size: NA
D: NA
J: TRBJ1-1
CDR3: CATSIITGLNTEAFF
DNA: TGTGCCACCAGCATAATTACAGGGCTGAACACTGAAGCTTTCTTT

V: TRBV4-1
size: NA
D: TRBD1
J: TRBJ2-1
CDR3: CASSQGQGRPKEQFF
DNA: TGCGCCAGCAGCCAGGGACAGGGGAGGCCGAAGGAGCAGTTCTTC

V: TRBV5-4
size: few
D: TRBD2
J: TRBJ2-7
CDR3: CASSLRGGTYEQYF
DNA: TGTGCCAGCAGCTTACGGGGGGGTACCTACGAGCAGTACTTC

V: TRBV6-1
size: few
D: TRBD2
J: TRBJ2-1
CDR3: CASSEEGLAGGSPYNEQFF
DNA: TGTGCCAGCAGTGAAGAAGGACTAGCGGGGGGTTCCCCCTACAATGAGCAGTTCTTC

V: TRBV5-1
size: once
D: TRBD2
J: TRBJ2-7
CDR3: CASSFEGLAYEQYF
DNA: TGCGCCAGCAGCTTTGAGGGACTAGCTTACGAGCAGTACTTC

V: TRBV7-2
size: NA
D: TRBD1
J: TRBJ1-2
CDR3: CASSSIGGTGSGYTF
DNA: TGTGCCAGCAGCTCTATCGGGGGGACAGGCTCTGGCTACACCTTC

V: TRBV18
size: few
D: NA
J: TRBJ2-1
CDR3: CASSPVSGTEQFF
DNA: TGTGCCAGCTCACCCGTCTCGGGTACTGAGCAGTTCTTC

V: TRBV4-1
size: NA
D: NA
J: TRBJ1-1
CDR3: CASSPQGNTEAFF
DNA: TGCGCCAGCAGCCCCCAGGGGAACACTGAAGCTTTCTTT

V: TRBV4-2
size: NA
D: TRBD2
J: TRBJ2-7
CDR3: CASSQGTSGSSYEQYF
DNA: TGTGCCAGCAGCCAAGGGACTAGCGGGAGTAGCTACGAGCAGTACTTC

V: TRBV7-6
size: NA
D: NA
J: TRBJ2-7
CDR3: CASSLVGDSLYEQYF
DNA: TGTGCCAGCAGCTTAGTAGGGGACTCTCTCTACGAGCAGTACTTC